The clone carrying this T cell receptor (beta chain) was found once. The CDR3 runs 17 residues. Germline CDR1 reads SGHRS; CDR2 reads YFSETQ. V lost 0 bases and J 0 bases, leaving 15 bases between the germline ends. The source of the sample is a study of Ad26.COV2.S vaccination and SARS-CoV-2 variants. Clones were read by immunoSEQ multiplex PCR, and TCRdb kept only the in-frame ones, dropping some. The sample has about 400,000 clones, more than 85% seen once; the top ten hold around 3.4%. As for treatment: some 20 received Ad26.COV2.S at low or high dose, single or two shots; about 5 received placebo; per-sample allocation not given. Day 63 following the first vaccine or placebo injection was when the samples were taken.

This TCR derives from a person aged 18-60 years who received the Ad26.COV2.S COVID-19 vaccine or a placebo. The V call is TRBV5-1, the J call TRBJ1-1, with D possibly TRBD1 on 5 matching bases. Material: peripheral blood, obtained in a trial of Ad26.COV2.S vaccine versus placebo. CDR3 sequence (DNA): TGCGCCAGCAGCTTGGATGGGCAGGGTAAGGTGAACACTGAAGCTTTCTTT. Translated: CASSLDGQGKVNTEAFF.